The next 19 T cell receptor beta chains were all read from a single sample in a study of cytomegalovirus exposure and HLA in healthy donors. The protocol was immunoSEQ multiplex PCR, while the TCRdb copy is restricted to in-frame clones and leaves out a portion. Here the sample spans 100,000 to 130,000 clones, approximately 86% being singletons. Specimen: PBMCs. These receptors were collected from a woman aged 18 to 35 in good health and CMV-seronegative.

The CDR3: CASSLKGEANYGYTF. DNA of the CDR3: TGTGCCAGCAGCTTGAAGGGGGAAGCTAACTATGGCTACACCTTC. The chain has TRBV5-4 and TRBJ1-2, with a tentative D call TRBD1 (6 bases). The CDR3 totals 15 residues. Trimming removed 1 base at V and 0 bases at J, with 10 bases between. CDR1 is SGHNT and CDR2 is YYREEE in the germline V gene (reference sequence).

This clone was observed a single time. This chain connects TRBV6-1 to TRBJ1-4, with 7 bases identical to TRBD1. V lost 5 bases, J lost 3 bases, and 3 bases stayed unmatched. The germline V gene has CDR1 MNHNS and CDR2 SASEGT. The CDR3 sequence is 14 residues long. CDR3: CASSTTGSNEKLFF. The CDR3 DNA is TGTGCCAGCAGTACGACAGGGTCTAATGAAAAACTGTTTTTT.

The J gene is TRBJ2-7, the V gene TRBV5-1, with D perhaps matching TRBD1 (6 bases). Germline V gene data show CDR1 as SGHRS and CDR2 as YFSETQ. The CDR3 sequence is 14 residues long. The V end was cut by 4 bases, the J end by 3 bases, with 14 bases between. The CDR3 region has the DNA TGCGCCAGCAGCCACCGGGACACCTTCTACGAGCAGTACTTC. Translated, it gives CASSHRDTFYEQYF.

This chain uses TRBV4-1 with TRBJ2-7; the match to TRBD2 covers 9 bases. The length of the CDR3 is 15 residues. V lost 3 bases and J lost 0; bases outside the gene matches: 3. The germline V gene encodes CDR1 MGHRA and CDR2 YSYEKL. The CDR3 region has the DNA TGCGCCAGCAGCCACCTAGCGGGGTACTCCTACGAGCAGTACTTC. Protein product: CASSHLAGYSYEQYF.

This chain uses TRBV7-2 with TRBJ1-1; 7 bases agree with TRBD1. Germline values: CDR1 SGHTA, CDR2 FQGNSA. This CDR3 has 15 amino acids. V dropped 3 bases and J dropped 1; count of bases not matched to a gene: 5. The CDR3 loop reads CASSFYRGANTEAFF. The DNA of the CDR3 is TGTGCCAGCAGCTTTTACAGGGGAGCGAACACTGAAGCTTTCTTT.

The chain has TRBV4-1 and TRBJ2-1; the D gene is possibly TRBD2 (7 bases). Trimming pared 0 bases from V and 7 bases from J, leaving 16 bases between. This CDR3 contains 16 residues. Germline values: CDR1 MGHRA, CDR2 YSYEKL. In DNA form, the CDR3 reads TGCGCCAGCAGCCAAGACTGGTACAGGGAGGGTAATGAGCAGTTCTTC. Protein product: CASSQDWYREGNEQFF.

The J gene is TRBJ2-1, the V gene TRBV29-1; D possibly corresponds to TRBD1 (7 bases). The V and J ends lost 3 bases and 7 bases respectively, with 13 bases between them. Germline CDR1 and CDR2: SQVTM and ANQGSEA. The CDR3 contains 13 residues. DNA for the CDR3: TGCAGCGTTGAGGGGGGACAGTTGAATGAGCAGTTCTTC. Its protein is CSVEGGQLNEQFF.

The genes are TRBV30 and TRBJ2-1; 8 bases match TRBD1. The CDR3 totals 14 residues. Trimming cost V 4 bases and J 14 bases; bases outside gene matches: 16. Per the germline V gene, CDR1 is GTSNPN and CDR2 is SVGIG (reference sequence). The CDR3 sequence: CAWNTGQGSTVEFF. The CDR3 DNA reads TGTGCCTGGAACACCGGACAGGGCTCCACAGTAGAGTTCTTC. The full variable domain, in which reference TRBV30 and TRBJ2-1 provide the parts outside the CDR3, is SQTIHQWPATLVQPVGSPLSLECTVEGTSNPNLYWYRQAAGRGLQLLFYSVGIGQISSEVPQNLSASRPQDRQFILSSKKLLLSDSGFYLCAWNTGQGSTVEFFGPGTRLTVL.

CDR3 loop: CASRRDSTYEQYF. The CDR3 region has the DNA TGTGCCAGCCGCCGGGACTCTACATACGAGCAGTACTTC. The chain has TRBV7-8 and TRBJ2-7; tentative D call: TRBD2 (6 bases). CDR1 is SGHVS and CDR2 is FQNEAQ in the germline V gene. Deletions cut 8 bases from V and 4 bases from J, with 15 bases between. The CDR3 is 13 residues long.

The CDR3 nucleotides are TGCGCCAGTGTTGGACTGAAGATTGGGGATGAGCAGTTCTTC. Translated: CASVGLKIGDEQFF. The chain carries TRBV5-1 and TRBJ2-1, with TRBD2 as a possible D gene (5 bases). Trimming removed 8 bases at V and 8 bases at J, with 20 bases between. Germline-derived CDR1 and CDR2 are SGHRS and YFSETQ. This CDR3 region has 14 residues.

The genes are TRBV7-2 and TRBJ2-1; TRBD2 aligns across 11 bases. Per germline, CDR1 SGHTA and CDR2 FQGNSA. The CDR3 consists of 16 residues. The junction had 5 bases not matched to a gene; V was cut back by 4 bases and J by 3 bases. Here the CDR3 DNA reads TGTGCCAGCAGCTCGCCCGGACTAGCGGGCTACAATGAGCAGTTCTTC. This codes for CASSSPGLAGYNEQFF. The full variable domain, with the rest looked up from reference TRBV7-2 and TRBJ2-1, is GAGVSQSPSNKVTEKGKDVELRCDPISGHTALYWYRQSLGQGLEFLIYFQGNSAPDKSGLPSDRFSAERTGGSVSTLTIQRTQQEDSAVYLCASSSPGLAGYNEQFFGPGTRLTVL.

The chain carries TRBV9 and TRBJ2-1; maybe TRBD2 (6 bases). This CDR3 has 13 residues. CDR1 and CDR2 (germline): SGDLS, YYNGEE. V was pared by 5 bases and J by 5 bases, with 11 bases between. The CDR3 DNA reads TGTGCCAGCAGTACCGGGGGTAACAATGAGCAGTTCTTC. Encoded protein: CASSTGGNNEQFF.

The rearrangement links TRBV15 to TRBJ2-5; 8 bases are a match to TRBD1. After removal of 5 bases from V and 5 bases from J, the junction contained 4 bases not matched to a gene. The CDR3 consists of 13 residues. The V gene's germline CDR1 is LNHNV and CDR2 YYDKDF (reference sequence). The CDR3 sequence is CATSRNRGETQYF. CDR3 bases: TGTGCCACCAGCCGAAACAGGGGGGAGACCCAGTACTTC.

The rearrangement uses TRBV28 and TRBJ2-7, with 8 bases lining up with TRBD1. CDR1 is MDHEN, CDR2 SYDVKM, per germline. This CDR3 spans 14 amino acids. The V segment lost 7 bases and the J segment 0 bases; nucleotides outside the gene matches: 5. CDR3: CASNTGGSSYEQYF. The CDR3 bases are TGTGCCAGCAATACAGGGGGTAGCTCCTACGAGCAGTACTTC.

This clone was counted only a few times. V usage is TRBV6-5 and J usage is TRBJ1-6, with 9 bases aligning to TRBD1. V lost 6 bases and J lost 10; bases outside the gene matches: 7. This CDR3 is 14 amino acids long. CDR1 and CDR2 (germline): MNHEY, SVGAGI. The CDR3 loop reads CASRRTGGGSPLHF. The CDR3 nucleotides are TGTGCCAGCAGAAGAACAGGGGGCGGCTCACCCCTCCACTTT.

The rearrangement joins TRBV5-1 to TRBJ2-7; D is possibly TRBD1 (5 bases). The CDR3 length is 13 residues. CDR1 SGHRS and CDR2 YFSETQ come from the germline V gene. V lost 4 bases and J lost 2, with 10 bases in between. The CDR3 nucleotides are TGCGCCAGCAGCATATCACAGGCCTACGAGCAGTACTTC. Its protein is CASSISQAYEQYF.

V gene TRBV7-6 combines with J gene TRBJ2-7; 8 positions agree with TRBD2. V lost 2 bases and J lost 2; bases outside the gene matches: 2. Germline V gene sequence: CDR1 SGHVS, CDR2 FNYEAQ. There are 14 residues in the CDR3. The CDR3 here is CASSLLAGTYEQYF. The CDR3 bases are TGTGCCAGCAGCTTACTAGCGGGCACCTACGAGCAGTACTTC.

The gene calls are TRBV10-2 and TRBJ1-1, with unresolved D. V lost 6 bases and J lost 1, with 12 bases in between. The CDR3 is 14 amino acids. Looked up from germline, CDR1 is WSHSY and CDR2 is SAAADI. The CDR3 sequence: CASRSGRQNTEAFF. The CDR3 nucleotides read TGCGCCAGCAGAAGCGGGAGACAGAACACTGAAGCTTTCTTT.

The chain recombines TRBV9 with TRBJ1-6, with D unresolved. With 5 bases removed from V and 3 bases from J, the gap between germline ends came to 6 bases. Per the germline V gene, CDR1 is SGDLS and CDR2 is YYNGEE. CDR3 size: 13 residues. The CDR3 spells CASSPSYNSPLHF. CDR3 nucleotides: TGTGCCAGCAGTCCCAGCTATAATTCACCCCTCCACTTT. The variable domain in full, completed from reference TRBV9 and TRBJ1-6, reads DSGVTQTPKHLITATGQRVTLRCSPRSGDLSVYWYQQSLDQGLQFLIQYYNGEERAKGNILERFSAQQFPDLHSELNLSSLELGDSALYFCASSPSYNSPLHFGNGTRLTVT.